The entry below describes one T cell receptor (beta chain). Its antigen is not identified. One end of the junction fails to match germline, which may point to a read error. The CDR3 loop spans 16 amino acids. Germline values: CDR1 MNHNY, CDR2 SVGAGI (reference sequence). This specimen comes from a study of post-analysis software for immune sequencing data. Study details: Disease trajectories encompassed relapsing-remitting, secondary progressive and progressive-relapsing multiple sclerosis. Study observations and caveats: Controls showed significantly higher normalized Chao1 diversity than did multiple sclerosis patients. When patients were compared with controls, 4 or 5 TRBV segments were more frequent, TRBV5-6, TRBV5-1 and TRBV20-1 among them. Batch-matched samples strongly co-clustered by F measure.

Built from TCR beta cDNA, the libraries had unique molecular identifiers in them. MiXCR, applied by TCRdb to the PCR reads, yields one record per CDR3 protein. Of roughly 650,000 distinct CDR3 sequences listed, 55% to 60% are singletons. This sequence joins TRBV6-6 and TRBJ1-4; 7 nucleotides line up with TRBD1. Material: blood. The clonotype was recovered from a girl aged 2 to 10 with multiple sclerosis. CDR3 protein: CASTLGQELSNEELFF. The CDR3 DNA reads TGTGCCAGCACGCTCGGACAGGAGCTCTCTAATGAAGAACTGTTTTTT.